Shown below are 16 T cell receptor beta chains from a single sample sequenced in a study of blood T cell repertoires in COVID-19. Sequencing was performed with immunoSEQ multiplex PCR; in TCRdb, only in-frame clones are kept and a portion is missing. The data show some 320,000 clones, with roughly 85% seen just once and 6% to 9% held by the top ten. The sample was peripheral blood. The source of these receptors is a human donor in a cohort sampled during active COVID-19.

This chain uses TRBV19 with TRBJ2-7; 9 positions match TRBD1. The germline gives CDR1 LNHDA, CDR2 SQIVND (reference sequence). There are 15 residues in the CDR3. V was pared by 5 bases and J by 6 bases, with 11 bases of the junction left unmatched. CDR3 nucleotides: TGTGCCAGTAGTCCCCGGGACAGGGTTGGCCCCGAGCAGTACTTC. Translating it yields CASSPRDRVGPEQYF.

The rearrangement uses TRBV10-3 and TRBJ2-7; possible D gene TRBD1, 5 bases. The CDR3 contains 14 residues. Trimming stripped 3 bases from V and 6 bases from J, with 15 bases between. The germline CDR1 and CDR2 sequences are ENHRY and SYGVKD. The CDR3 loop reads CAISEGDQGIEQYF. In DNA, the CDR3 is TGTGCCATCAGTGAAGGGGATCAAGGGATCGAGCAGTACTTC.

The rearrangement links TRBV4-2 to TRBJ2-1, with 8 bases lining up with TRBD2. V shed 0 bases and J 7 bases; nucleotides not matched to a gene: 8. The CDR3 sequence is 16 residues long. Germline V lookup: CDR1 LGHNA, CDR2 YNFKEQ. The DNA of the CDR3 is TGTGCCAGCAGCCAAGAGCATAGCCCGGGGGGGAATGAGCAGTTCTTC. It is translated as CASSQEHSPGGNEQFF.

The CDR3 DNA sequence: TGTGCCAGCTCGGAGGGACAGGCTAACTATGGCTACACCTTC. It specifies CASSEGQANYGYTF. V usage is TRBV7-9 and J usage is TRBJ1-2; 8 bases line up with TRBD1. The ends lost 8 bases at V and 0 bases at J; junction bases unmatched: 5. CDR3 length: 14 amino acids. Germline CDR1 is SEHNR and CDR2 is FQNEAQ (reference sequence).

The chain links TRBV30 to TRBJ1-6; D might be TRBD1 (5 bases). Germline CDR1 is GTSNPN and CDR2 is SVGIG (reference sequence). Trimming cost V 2 bases and J 8 bases, with 10 bases left between them. The length of the CDR3 is 13 residues. The chain's CDR3 is CAWSWAGDSPLHF. CDR3 DNA: TGTGCCTGGAGTTGGGCGGGGGATTCACCCCTCCACTTT.

The chain joins TRBV20-1 to TRBJ1-1; a possible D gene is TRBD1 (6 bases). Germline CDR1 and CDR2: DFQATT and SNEGSKA (reference sequence). Trimming pared 6 bases from V and 11 bases from J, leaving 16 bases between. This CDR3 is built from 11 residues. CDR3 bases: TGCAGTGCCAACAGGGAATTGTGGGCTTTCTTT. Protein product: CSANRELWAFF.

V usage is TRBV9 and J usage is TRBJ1-3; TRBD1 matches 7 bases. V lost 0 bases, J lost 7 bases, and 10 bases stayed unmatched. This CDR3 comprises 16 residues. Germline-derived CDR1 and CDR2 are SGDLS and YYNGEE. The CDR3 is CASSVDPGGTGNTIYF. The DNA for the CDR3 is TGTGCCAGCAGCGTAGACCCAGGGGGAACGGGGAACACCATATATTTT. Together with reference TRBV9 and TRBJ1-3, the CDR3 gives the full variable domain: DSGVTQTPKHLITATGQRVTLRCSPRSGDLSVYWYQQSLDQGLQFLIQYYNGEERAKGNILERFSAQQFPDLHSELNLSSLELGDSALYFCASSVDPGGTGNTIYFGEGSWLTVV.

V is TRBV12-5 and J is TRBJ2-2, with D hard to call. Trimming left V 4 bases short and J 0 bases short, with 3 bases between. The CDR3 spans 13 residues. Germline CDR1 LGHNT, CDR2 FRNRAP. CDR3 DNA sequence: TGTGCTAGTGGTTCCGCGAACACCGGGGAGCTGTTTTTT. The encoded protein is CASGSANTGELFF.

The sample holds one count of this clone. V gene TRBV5-6 combines with J gene TRBJ2-7; D perhaps matches TRBD1 (6 bases). Germline CDR1 and CDR2: SGHDT and YYEEEE. CDR3 length equals 15 residues. The germline V and J ends were trimmed by 4 bases and 0 bases, with 14 bases remaining between them. CDR3 sequence (DNA): TGTGCCAGCAGCATCTACAGGGTTCTCTCCTACGAGCAGTACTTC. Its protein product is CASSIYRVLSYEQYF.

V and J are TRBV6-5 and TRBJ1-5; D unclear. V was cut by 5 bases and J by 3 bases, with 8 bases left in between. Per the germline V gene, CDR1 is MNHEY and CDR2 is SVGAGI. The CDR3 spans 13 residues. The CDR3, as DNA: TGTGCCAGCAGTACAGACAACAATCAGCCCCAGCATTTT. It is translated as CASSTDNNQPQHF.

V is TRBV19 and J is TRBJ1-5, with D possibly being TRBD1 (6 bases). This CDR3 has 12 amino acids. Germline CDR1 reads LNHDA; CDR2 reads SQIVND (reference sequence). V lost 5 bases, J lost 8 bases, and 10 bases lay in between. CDR3 region: CASSLRDKPQHF. The CDR3 region has the DNA TGTGCCAGTAGTCTCCGGGACAAGCCCCAGCATTTT.

This sequence joins TRBV2 and TRBJ1-2; the D is unclear. Per germline, CDR1 SNHLY and CDR2 FYNNEI. There are 13 residues in the CDR3. Deletions cut 4 bases from V and 8 bases from J, with 14 bases between. The CDR3 region has the DNA TGTGCCAGCAGTGGAGACATCTCAAGAGGCTACACCTTC. Residues: CASSGDISRGYTF.

This clone was counted between two and nine times. The gene calls are TRBV27 and TRBJ2-1; D uncertain. V lost 3 bases to trimming and J lost 5 bases, with 8 bases between them. Germline V gene sequence: CDR1 MNHEY, CDR2 SMNVEV (reference sequence). CDR3 size: 13 residues. CDR3 in DNA: TGTGCCAGCAGTTTTTACGCGAACAATGAGCAGTTCTTC. It is translated as CASSFYANNEQFF.

The genes are TRBV5-1 and TRBJ1-6; 8 bases match TRBD1. CDR3 length: 12 amino acids. In germline, CDR1 is SGHRS, CDR2 YFSETQ. V gave up 4 bases and J gave up 13 bases; unmatched junction bases: 4. The CDR3 DNA is TGCGCCAGCAGCCCAACAGGGGGGCCCCTCCACTTT. It encodes CASSPTGGPLHF.

V gene TRBV24-1 combines with J gene TRBJ2-1, with D possibly matching TRBD1 (6 bases). V lost 4 bases, J lost 3 bases, and 18 bases lay in between. This CDR3 has 17 residues. Germline CDR1 and CDR2: KGHDR and SFDVKD. The CDR3 spells CATSDPGTPKNYNEQFF. The CDR3 nucleotides are TGTGCCACCAGTGACCCCGGGACACCCAAAAACTACAATGAGCAGTTCTTC.

This chain uses TRBV15 with TRBJ2-2; possibly TRBD2 for D (6 bases). The CDR3 contains 14 residues. Trimming left V 11 bases short and J 7 bases short, with 20 bases between. Germline assignment: CDR1 LNHNV and CDR2 YYDKDF (reference sequence). The CDR3 DNA reads as TGTGCCTCACAGAAAGGAGGGGATAGCGGGGAGCTGTTTTTT. Translated: CASQKGGDSGELFF.